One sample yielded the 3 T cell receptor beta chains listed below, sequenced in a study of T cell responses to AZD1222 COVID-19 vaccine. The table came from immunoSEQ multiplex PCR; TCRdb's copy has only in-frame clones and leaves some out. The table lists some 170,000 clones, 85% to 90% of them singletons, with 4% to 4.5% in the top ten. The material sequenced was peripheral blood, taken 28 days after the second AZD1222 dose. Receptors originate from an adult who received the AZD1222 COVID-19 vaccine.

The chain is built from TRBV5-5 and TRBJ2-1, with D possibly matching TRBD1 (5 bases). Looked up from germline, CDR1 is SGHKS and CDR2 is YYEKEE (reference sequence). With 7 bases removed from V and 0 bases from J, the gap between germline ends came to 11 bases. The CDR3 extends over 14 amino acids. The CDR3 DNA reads TGTGCCAGCGACAGATTTAGCTCCTACAATGAGCAGTTCTTC. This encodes CASDRFSSYNEQFF.

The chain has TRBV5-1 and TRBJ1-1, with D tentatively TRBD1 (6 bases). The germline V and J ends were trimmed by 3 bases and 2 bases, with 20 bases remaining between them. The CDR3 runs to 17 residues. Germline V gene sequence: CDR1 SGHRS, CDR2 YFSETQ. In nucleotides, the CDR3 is TGCGCCAGCAGCTCCCAGGGCCTAGGGGGACCTAACACTGAAGCTTTCTTT. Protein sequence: CASSSQGLGGPNTEAFF.

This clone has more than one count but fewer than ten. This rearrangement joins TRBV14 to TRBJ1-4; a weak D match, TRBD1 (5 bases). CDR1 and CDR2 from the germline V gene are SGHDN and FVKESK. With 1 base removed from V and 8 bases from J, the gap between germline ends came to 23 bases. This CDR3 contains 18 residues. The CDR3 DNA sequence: TGTGCCAGCAGCCAAGGTTCTCAGGGAATGGTGGCCCGGGAAAAACTGTTTTTT. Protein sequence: CASSQGSQGMVAREKLFF. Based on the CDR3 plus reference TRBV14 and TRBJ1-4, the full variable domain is EAGVTQFPSHSVIEKGQTVTLRCDPISGHDNLYWYRRVMGKEIKFLLHFVKESKQDESGMPNNRFLAERTGGTYSTLKVQPAELEDSGVYFCASSQGSQGMVAREKLFFGSGTQLSVL.